This T cell receptor beta chain is from a study of blood T cell repertoires in COVID-19. Study at large: Collection of acute and convalescent COVID-19 samples took place in the United States, Italy and Spain.

Germline CDR1 reads SEHNR; CDR2 reads FQNEAQ (reference sequence). CDR3 length: 18 residues. V was pared by 5 bases and J by 5 bases, with 14 bases of the junction left unmatched. TCRdb keeps only in-frame clones here, not all; method: immunoSEQ multiplex PCR. The table shows roughly 57,000 clones, with 65% to 80% occurring only once. Seattle patient enrollment occurred during active infection, with longitudinal follow-up thereafter. This TCR was recovered from a man younger than 45 with COVID-19, enrolled during active disease. Sequencing used peripheral blood. The V and J genes are TRBV7-9 and TRBJ2-1, with 11 bases aligning to TRBD2. The CDR3 reads CASSEELGTSGLNNEQFF. The CDR3 coding sequence is TGTGCCAGCAGCGAAGAACTTGGGACTAGCGGCTTAAACAATGAGCAGTTCTTC.